The 19 T cell receptor beta chains below all came from one sample that was sequenced in a study of shared clonotypes between healthy human individuals (dated by TCRdb to the early 2020s). Preparation of the library involved the immunoSEQ multiplex PCR assay. Entries here come from immuneACCESS through TCRdb and include only in-frame sequences with V and J called. Some clones fail to appear in such tables; in the studies checked, an unresolved V gene covers under half of the shortfall, and the cause of the remainder is unknown. Across this sample there are millions of clones, with 85% to 95% seen only once. The ten top clones hold 0.13% of the sample. Sample: naive CD4+ T cells sorted from blood. The cell subset or site label of this sample denotes: CD45RA+ positively selected. The receptors originated from a man aged 18 to 29 in good health.

With regard to this clone: Distinct nucleotide sequences in the sample also encode this CDR3. The chain recombines TRBV6-5 with TRBJ1-6; 9 bases fit TRBD1. The germline CDR1 and CDR2 sequences are MNHEY and SVGAGI. The CDR3 is 14 amino acids. J lost 10 bases, V lost 7 bases, and 8 bases had no gene match. The CDR3 reads CASTRDREGSPLHF. Here the CDR3 DNA reads TGTGCCAGCACCAGGGACAGGGAGGGGTCACCCCTCCACTTT.

V is TRBV27 and J is TRBJ2-3, with 10 bases lining up with TRBD2. The CDR3 totals 12 residues. Trimming cost V 5 bases and J 13 bases; bases outside gene matches: 6. The germline V gene encodes CDR1 MNHEY and CDR2 SMNVEV (reference sequence). The CDR3 coding sequence is TGTGCCAGCAGTAATATAGCGGGAGGAGAGTATTTT. This sequence encodes CASSNIAGGEYF.

The V and J genes are TRBV5-4 and TRBJ2-1; D gene ambiguous. Per germline, CDR1 SGHNT and CDR2 YYREEE (reference sequence). V lost 0 bases, J lost 5 bases, and 12 bases lay in between. The CDR3 has 15 residues. CDR3 nucleotide sequence: TGTGCCAGCAGCTTGGGCCTGATGTTAAACAATGAGCAGTTCTTC. Translating it yields CASSLGLMLNNEQFF.

The rearrangement joins TRBV10-3 to TRBJ1-2, with 7 bases identical to TRBD1. Germline CDR1 ENHRY, CDR2 SYGVKD. The CDR3 covers 12 residues. With V trimmed by 10 bases and J by 5 bases, 7 bases remained unmatched. Written as DNA, the CDR3 is TGTGCCAGCTGGGACAGCACTTATGGCTACACCTTC. This codes for CASWDSTYGYTF.

V is TRBV5-1 and J is TRBJ2-7; 7 bases line up with TRBD2. Germline CDR1 SGHRS, CDR2 YFSETQ. The CDR3 runs 16 residues. Losses at the gene ends were 4 bases for V and 1 base for J; bases not matched to a gene: 11. The CDR3 DNA reads TGCGCCAGCAGCGTATCACCTAGCGGTACTTCCTACGAGCAGTACTTC. It translates to CASSVSPSGTSYEQYF.

The J gene is TRBJ1-4, the V gene TRBV7-2; no firm D call. The germline V gene has CDR1 SGHTA and CDR2 FQGNSA. CDR3 length equals 14 residues. V shed 5 bases and J shed 13 bases, with 20 bases lying between them. CDR3 sequence: CASSPAALTKALFF. The CDR3 bases are TGTGCCAGCAGCCCGGCGGCACTCACAAAGGCACTGTTTTTT.

The V call is TRBV7-2, the J call TRBJ2-1; 13 bases are shared with TRBD2. Germline loops: CDR1 SGHTA, CDR2 FQGNSA. The CDR3 covers 17 residues. The trim removed 6 bases at V and 1 base at J, leaving 6 bases unmatched. DNA of the CDR3: TGTGCCAGCAGAGGGGGACTAGCGGGGATGTCCTACAATGAGCAGTTCTTC. It is translated as CASRGGLAGMSYNEQFF.

The gene calls are TRBV10-1 and TRBJ2-7; D ambiguous. CDR1 is WNHNN, CDR2 SYGVQD, per germline (reference sequence). Trimming cost V 8 bases and J 10 bases, with 21 bases left between them. The CDR3 has 13 residues. CDR3 loop: CASSRDYEQYQYF. Written as DNA, the CDR3 is TGCGCCAGCTCGAGAGATTACGAGCAGTACCAGTACTTC.

Worth noting for this clone: Other DNA variants within this sample encode the same CDR3. The chain combines TRBV5-4 with TRBJ2-2; no firm D call. Trimming left V 0 bases short and J 0 bases short, with 3 bases between. This CDR3 contains 14 residues. The germline V gene encodes CDR1 SGHNT and CDR2 YYREEE (reference sequence). In nucleotides, the CDR3 is TGTGCCAGCAGCTTGGCCGCGAACACCGGGGAGCTGTTTTTT. It yields the protein CASSLAANTGELFF.

The chain recombines TRBV7-9 with TRBJ2-5; D is ambiguous. Trimming cost V 4 bases and J 2 bases, with 11 bases left between them. Germline V lookup: CDR1 SEHNR, CDR2 FQNEAQ (reference sequence). CDR3 length: 14 residues. The CDR3 sequence is CASSSPAVQETQYF. CDR3 DNA sequence: TGTGCCAGCAGCTCCCCTGCGGTACAAGAGACCCAGTACTTC. Variable domain in full (rest from reference TRBV7-9 and TRBJ2-5): DTGVSQNPRHKITKRGQNVTFRCDPISEHNRLYWYRQTLGQGPEFLTYFQNEAQLEKSRLLSDRFSAERPKGSFSTLEIQRTEQGDSAMYLCASSSPAVQETQYFGPGTRLLVL.

This chain joins TRBV7-2 and TRBJ2-7, with TRBD2 identical over 9 bases. The germline gives CDR1 SGHTA, CDR2 FQGNSA. J gave up 7 bases and V 1 base, and 8 bases lay outside the gene matches. The CDR3 spans 15 residues. The CDR3 is CASSLVAGVSGEQYF. The CDR3 nucleotides are TGTGCCAGCAGCTTAGTAGCGGGAGTGTCGGGTGAGCAGTACTTC.

On this clone: One junction end does not reproduce the germline sequence, and a read error may be involved. The chain uses TRBV7-6 and TRBJ2-7, with D possibly TRBD1 on 6 matching bases. Germline V CDR1 and CDR2: SGHVS, FNYEAQ. This CDR3 region has 13 residues. CDR3 DNA: TGTGCCAGCAGCTTAGGGGGCGAGGACAGAATAACCTTC. It is translated as CASSLGGEDRITF.

In this sample, this clone turned up once. The V and J genes are TRBV6-6 and TRBJ1-4; possible D gene TRBD1, 5 bases. The CDR3 loop spans 15 amino acids. The V end lost 6 bases, the J end lost 0 bases, and 11 bases lay between the germline ends. CDR1 and CDR2 (germline): MNHNY, SVGAGI (reference sequence). The CDR3 region is CASSTQGATNEKLFF. DNA for the CDR3: TGTGCCAGCAGCACCCAGGGTGCAACTAATGAAAAACTGTTTTTT.

The gene calls are TRBV5-1 and TRBJ2-5; 9 nucleotides line up with TRBD2. The CDR3 loop spans 15 amino acids. Germline CDR1 is SGHRS and CDR2 is YFSETQ. The junction had 5 bases not matched to a gene; V was cut back by 1 base and J by 4 bases. CDR3 amino acids: CASSLSRGRGETQYF. Here the CDR3 DNA reads TGCGCCAGCAGCTTGTCCCGCGGGAGGGGAGAGACCCAGTACTTC.

V gene TRBV6-5 combines with J gene TRBJ1-6, with 9 bases lining up with TRBD1. Germline assignment: CDR1 MNHEY and CDR2 SVGAGI. The CDR3 spans 14 residues. Trimming at V came to 2 bases and at J to 9 bases, leaving 2 bases not matched to a gene. The CDR3 DNA follows: TGTGCCAGCAGTTACGGGACAGGGAGTTCACCCCTCCACTTT. Its translation is CASSYGTGSSPLHF.

The V call is TRBV5-6, the J call TRBJ2-1; TRBD1 matches at 9 bases. The V gene end was trimmed by 5 bases and the J gene end by 13 bases; junction bases not matched to a gene: 13. The CDR3 loop spans 14 amino acids. Germline-derived CDR1 and CDR2 are SGHDT and YYEEEE. The CDR3, as DNA: TGTGCCAGCAGTTCAACCCACCGGGACAGGGCCCAGTTCTTC. Its translation is CASSSTHRDRAQFF.

This clone was observed a single time. This chain links TRBV6-5 with TRBJ2-7, with D tentatively TRBD1 (6 bases). V lost 6 bases and J lost 5, with 14 bases in between. Germline V gene sequence: CDR1 MNHEY, CDR2 SVGAGI. This CDR3 contains 13 residues. The CDR3 loop is CASRTGGFDEQYF. CDR3 coding DNA: TGTGCCAGCAGGACAGGTGGCTTCGACGAGCAGTACTTC.

The chain links TRBV4-3 to TRBJ2-3; D is perhaps TRBD1 (6 bases). This CDR3 comprises 15 residues. V was cut by 3 bases and J by 2 bases, with 12 bases left in between. Germline CDR1 is LGHNA and CDR2 is YSLEER. In nucleotides, the CDR3 is TGCGCCAGCAGCCATGGACAGTCAACCACAGATACGCAGTATTTT. The encoded protein is CASSHGQSTTDTQYF.

The chain is built from TRBV5-4 and TRBJ2-7; D not certain. Germline loops: CDR1 SGHNT, CDR2 YYREEE (reference sequence). This CDR3 region has 13 residues. Trimming shortened V by 0 bases and J by 4 bases, and 8 bases separated the two germline ends. The CDR3 region is CASSLANGYEQYF. The CDR3 region has the DNA TGTGCCAGCAGCTTGGCCAATGGGTACGAGCAGTACTTC.